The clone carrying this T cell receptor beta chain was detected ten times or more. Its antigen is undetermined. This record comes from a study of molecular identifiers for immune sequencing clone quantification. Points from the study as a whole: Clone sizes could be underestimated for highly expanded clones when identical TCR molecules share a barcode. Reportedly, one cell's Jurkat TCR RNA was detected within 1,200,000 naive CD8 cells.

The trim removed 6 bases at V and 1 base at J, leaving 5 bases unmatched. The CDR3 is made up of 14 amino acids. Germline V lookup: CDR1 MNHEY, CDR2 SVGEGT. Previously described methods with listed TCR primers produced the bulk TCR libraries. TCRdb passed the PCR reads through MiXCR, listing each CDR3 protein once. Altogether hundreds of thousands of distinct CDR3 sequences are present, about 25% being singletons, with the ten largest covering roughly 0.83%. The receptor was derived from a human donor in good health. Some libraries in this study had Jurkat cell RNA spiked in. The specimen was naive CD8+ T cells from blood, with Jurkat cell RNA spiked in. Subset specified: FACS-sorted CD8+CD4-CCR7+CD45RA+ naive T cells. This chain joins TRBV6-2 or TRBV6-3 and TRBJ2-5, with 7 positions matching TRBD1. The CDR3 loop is CASRPRDSQETQYF. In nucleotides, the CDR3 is TGTGCCAGCAGGCCCCGGGACAGCCAAGAGACCCAGTACTTC.